This is a list of T cell receptor beta chains from one sample in a study of regulatory T cells in long-lasting Graves disease. TCRdb redid the calling of the multiplex PCR reads with MiXCR, one entry per CDR3 protein. The sample has roughly 520,000 distinct CDR3 sequences, approximately 12% seen once. These data also formed part of another study, on T cells in Graves' hyperthyroidism and ophthalmopathy.

The source was peripheral blood mononuclear cells (PBMCs), collected at new diagnosis, from a patient treated with antithyroid drugs. Receptors originate from a woman aged 25-40 years with Graves disease. The CDR3 runs from the conserved cysteine through the conserved F or W. The D gene is left open where the match is weak. Expanded clones are given a class, and other clones once, few, many or no size at all.

CDR3 length	D gene	clone size	V gene	J gene	CDR3 DNA	CDR3 protein
14	TRBD1	many	TRBV28	TRBJ1-1	TGTGCCAGCAGGCGACAGGGGGCCCACACTGAAGCTTTCTTT	CASRRQGAHTEAFF
17	TRBD1	.	TRBV7-9	TRBJ1-1	TGTGCCAGCAGCGCCGGGACAGACGGAGTCGTGAACACTGAAGCTTTCTTT	CASSAGTDGVVNTEAFF
10	.	many	TRBV30	TRBJ2-3	TGTGCCTGGAACACAGATACGCAGTATTTT	CAWNTDTQYF
11	.	once	TRBV24-1	TRBJ1-2	TGTGCCACGCGAGGAGGGGATGGCTACACCTTC	CATRGGDGYTF
17	.	few	TRBV4-1	TRBJ2-7	TGCGCCAGCAGCCAAGGTGGAACTTCCCCCCTCTCCTACGAGCAGTACTTC	CASSQGGTSPLSYEQYF
15	TRBD1	.	TRBV20-1	TRBJ1-1	TGCAGTGTCCTTGTCCCGGGACAGGGAGAAGCTGAAGCTTTCTTT	CSVLVPGQGEAEAFF
15	.	many	TRBV4-1	TRBJ2-5	TGCGCCAGCAGCCAAGACGTAGCGTACCAAGAGACCCAGTACTTC	CASSQDVAYQETQYF
15	TRBD1	few	TRBV4-1	TRBJ1-2	TGCGCCAGCAGACATGGGACAGGGGATTCCTATGGCTACACCTTC	CASRHGTGDSYGYTF
11	TRBD2	many	TRBV20-1	TRBJ2-7	TGCAGTGGTAGCGGGAGCTACGAGCAGTACTTC	CSGSGSYEQYF
14	.	many	TRBV20-1	TRBJ2-7	TGCAGTGCTAGGGCCCCGCAGGGTACCTACGAGCAGTACTTC	CSARAPQGTYEQYF
15	.	many	TRBV11-3	TRBJ2-3	TGTGCCACCGCTAGATCTTCTTCCGGCACAGATACGCAGTATTTT	CATARSSSGTDTQYF
13	.	.	TRBV11-2	TRBJ1-5	TGTGCCAGCAGCGTGGACCGGAATCAGCCCCAGCATTTT	CASSVDRNQPQHF
14	.	many	TRBV28	TRBJ1-2	TGTGCCAGCAGTTCCGCCCAATTCGTGTATGGCTACACCTTC	CASSSAQFVYGYTF
15	.	.	TRBV30	TRBJ1-5	TGTGCCTGGACTGACTCCGGGTCTAGCAATCAGCCCCAGCATTTT	CAWTDSGSSNQPQHF
14	.	.	TRBV5-4	TRBJ1-4	TGTGCCAACAGCTTCGGGACACTGGATGAAAAACTGTTTTTT	CANSFGTLDEKLFF
15	.	many	TRBV6-2/TRBV6-3	TRBJ1-2	TGTGCCAGCAGTTCTCCGGGGGAATCTAACTATGGCTACACCTTC	CASSSPGESNYGYTF
15	.	many	TRBV10-2	TRBJ1-5	TGCGCCAGCAGTGAGTCGGACCCGGGCAGTCAGCCCCAGCATTTT	CASSESDPGSQPQHF
16	TRBD2	many	TRBV29-1	TRBJ2-5	TGCAGCGTTGAAAGTGGACTAGCGGGGGGGCAAGAGACCCAGTACTTC	CSVESGLAGGQETQYF
14	TRBD1	.	TRBV11-2	TRBJ2-1	TGTGCCACCCAGGGGGACAGCTCCTACAATGAGCAGTTCTTC	CATQGDSSYNEQFF
15	.	many	TRBV27	TRBJ2-7	TGTGCCAGCAGACCCGAACACGACAGGTCCTACGAGCAGTACTTC	CASRPEHDRSYEQYF
15	.	many	TRBV12-3/TRBV12-4	TRBJ1-4	TGTGCCAGCAGCCCAACAGGGCCTACGCGTGAAAAACTGTTTTTT	CASSPTGPTREKLFF
14	.	many	TRBV12-3/TRBV12-4	TRBJ1-4	TGTGCCAGCAGTCGACAGTGGGAGGATGAAAAACTGTTTTTT	CASSRQWEDEKLFF
16	.	many	TRBV28	TRBJ1-2	TGTGCCAGCAGGGGTTGGTGGCTTAGCTTTGGCTATGGCTACACCTTC	CASRGWWLSFGYGYTF
17	TRBD2	many	TRBV3-1	TRBJ2-7	TGTGCCAGCAGCCCCCCCCCTATAGCGGGAGAGACCTACGAGCAGTACTTC	CASSPPPIAGETYEQYF
13	.	many	TRBV12-3/TRBV12-4	TRBJ2-5	TGTGCCAGCAGCCGCAGGGGCGGAGAGACCCAGTACTTC	CASSRRGGETQYF
14	.	.	TRBV10-1	TRBJ1-1	TGCGCCAGCAGTGAGTCGGCGATGAACACTGAAGCTTTCTTT	CASSESAMNTEAFF
13	.	many	TRBV20-1	TRBJ2-7	TGCAGTGCTAGTACCCCGGGTAATTGGGAGCAGTACTTC	CSASTPGNWEQYF
14	.	many	TRBV9	TRBJ2-1	TGTGCCAGCAGCTTTATGGGGCGGGACAATGAGCAGTTCTTC	CASSFMGRDNEQFF
13	TRBD2	few	TRBV29-1	TRBJ2-7	TGCAGCGTTGCCGGGACTAGCAAGCACGAGCAGTACTTC	CSVAGTSKHEQYF
14	.	many	TRBV20-1	TRBJ1-3	TGCAGTGCTGGCTTTTCGGGACTCGGAAACACCATATATTTT	CSAGFSGLGNTIYF
17	.	many	TRBV28	TRBJ1-3	TGTGCCAGCAGTTTATTTGGCATCGCACGCTCTGGAAACACCATATATTTT	CASSLFGIARSGNTIYF
15	TRBD1	many	TRBV9	TRBJ2-7	TGTGCCAGCAGCTCTTCGGGACAGGGTCACTACGAGCAGTACTTC	CASSSSGQGHYEQYF
17	TRBD1	many	TRBV13	TRBJ2-5	TGTGCCAGCAGCAGATTCATGCCGGGACAGGGTGTGGAGACCCAGTACTTC	CASSRFMPGQGVETQYF
14	TRBD1	few	TRBV20-1	TRBJ1-5	TGCAGTGCAAGGGACAGGGGAACACATCAGCCCCAGCATTTT	CSARDRGTHQPQHF
15	.	many	TRBV19	TRBJ2-7	TGTGCCAGTAGTCCCTCCGGGGCCTACTCCTACGAGCAGTACTTC	CASSPSGAYSYEQYF
16	TRBD1	many	TRBV28	TRBJ1-5	TGTGCCAGCACCCTAAGGGGGACAGGGGGCAATCAGCCCCAGCATTTT	CASTLRGTGGNQPQHF
13	.	many	TRBV30	TRBJ1-5	TGTGCCTGGAGTCGGGACCACAATCAGCCCCAGCATTTT	CAWSRDHNQPQHF
16	.	many	TRBV14	TRBJ2-1	TGTGCCAGCAGCTTGAGGAGTGGGAGCGCAAGGTTGACGCAGTTCTTC	CASSLRSGSARLTQFF
12	TRBD1	.	TRBV10-1	TRBJ2-1	TGCGCCAAGACAGGGCTCGTCAATGAGCAGTTCTTC	CAKTGLVNEQFF
15	.	.	TRBV4-1	TRBJ1-1	TGCGCCAGCAGCCAAGGGGTTCTGGGGGGCAGGCCAGCTTTCTTT	CASSQGVLGGRPAFF
16	.	many	TRBV27	TRBJ2-1	TGTGCCAGCAGTCCAGCTTATCGACGGAAAAACAATGAGCAGTTCTTC	CASSPAYRRKNNEQFF
15	TRBD2	few	TRBV19	TRBJ2-2	TGTGCCAGTTGGACTAGCGGGCATGGGGCTGGGGAGCTGTTTTTT	CASWTSGHGAGELFF
13	.	many	TRBV28	TRBJ1-2	TGTGCCAGCAGACGGGACCGAAGCAGCGGCTACACCTTC	CASRRDRSSGYTF
13	TRBD1	many	TRBV11-2	TRBJ2-3	TGTGCCAGCAGCTTTGGACAGGGCGATACGCAGTATTTT	CASSFGQGDTQYF
14	.	many	TRBV30	TRBJ2-3	TGTGCCTGGAGTGTAGGCGGAAGCACAGATACGCAGTATTTT	CAWSVGGSTDTQYF
16	TRBD1	many	TRBV11-2	TRBJ2-3	TGTGCCAGCAGCAGCCGTCTCACAGGGGTGGGAGATACGCAGTATTTT	CASSSRLTGVGDTQYF
14	TRBD1	many	TRBV5-1	TRBJ1-2	TGCGCCAGCAGCCAGACAGGGACTAACTATGGCTACACCTTC	CASSQTGTNYGYTF
15	.	many	TRBV19	TRBJ1-1	TGTGCCAGTAGTATCTGGTACAGAGTCGACACTGAAGCTTTCTTT	CASSIWYRVDTEAFF
16	TRBD2	few	TRBV2	TRBJ2-1	TGTGCCAGCAGTTCTTCTAGCGGGAGGGCCCCCAATGAGCAGTTCTTC	CASSSSSGRAPNEQFF